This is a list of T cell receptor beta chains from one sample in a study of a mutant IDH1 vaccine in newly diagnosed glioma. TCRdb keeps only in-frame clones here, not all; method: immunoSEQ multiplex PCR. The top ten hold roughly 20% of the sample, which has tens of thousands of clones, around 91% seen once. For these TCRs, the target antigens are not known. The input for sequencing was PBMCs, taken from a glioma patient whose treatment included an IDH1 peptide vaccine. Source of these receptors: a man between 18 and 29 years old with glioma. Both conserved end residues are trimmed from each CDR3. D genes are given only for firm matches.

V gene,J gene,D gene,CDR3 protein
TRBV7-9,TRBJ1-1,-,ASSTQGNTEAF
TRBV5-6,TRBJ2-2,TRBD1,ASSLQGAFGTGELF
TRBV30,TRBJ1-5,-,AWAPREGYQPQH
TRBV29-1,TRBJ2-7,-,SHGDTALTREQY
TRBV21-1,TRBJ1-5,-,ASSGRSSPNLNSNQPQH
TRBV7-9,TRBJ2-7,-,ASSSSVYEQY
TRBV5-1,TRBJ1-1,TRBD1,ASSLDPRQGGNSRTEAF
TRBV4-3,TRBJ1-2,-,ASSQLPSPGIYGYT
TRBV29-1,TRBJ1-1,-,SVSNGAF
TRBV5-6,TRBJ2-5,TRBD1,ASSLLQGVGETQY
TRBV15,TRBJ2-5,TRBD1,ATSPTGRVRETQY
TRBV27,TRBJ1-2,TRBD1,ASSSTGSYGYT
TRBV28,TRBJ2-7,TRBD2,ASTLGGGTSGEQY
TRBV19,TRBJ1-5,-,ASTGGMRQPQH
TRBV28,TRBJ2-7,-,ASRLGQPGGSEQY
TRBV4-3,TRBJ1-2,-,ASSQQDGRGYGYT
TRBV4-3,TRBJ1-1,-,ASSQKFLRVNKGTEAF
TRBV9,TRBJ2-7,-,ASSESAGQASYEQY
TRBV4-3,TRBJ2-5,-,ASSQDWGGGETQY
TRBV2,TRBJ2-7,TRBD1,ASRQGAESHEQY
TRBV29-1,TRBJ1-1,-,SGIDTEAF
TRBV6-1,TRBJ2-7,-,ASSERRRTSEQY
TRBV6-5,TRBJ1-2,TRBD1,ASSYSTGHLT
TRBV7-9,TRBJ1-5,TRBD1,ASSLARGQGRNQPQH
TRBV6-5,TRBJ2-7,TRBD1,ASSYVGGTGSYEQY
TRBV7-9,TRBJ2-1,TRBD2,ASTARTSGGNEQF
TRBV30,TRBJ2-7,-,AWSWGFRSYEQY
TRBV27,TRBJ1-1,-,ASSLTGNTEAF
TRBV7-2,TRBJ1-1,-,ASVPGFVTEAF
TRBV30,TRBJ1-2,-,AWKGPHYGYT
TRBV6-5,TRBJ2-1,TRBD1,ASKKDRGRYNEQF
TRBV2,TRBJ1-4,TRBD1,ASSEGDRGGEKLF
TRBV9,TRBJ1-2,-,ASSGREQSGYGYT
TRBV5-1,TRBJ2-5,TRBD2,ASSPGTSGFLRETQY
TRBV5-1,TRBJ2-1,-,ASSLDMGSPWI
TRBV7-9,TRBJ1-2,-,ASSLRGGDGYT
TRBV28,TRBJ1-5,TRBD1,ASSSTGGASQPQH
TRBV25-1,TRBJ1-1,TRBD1,ASSAYFPTGTGGSEAF
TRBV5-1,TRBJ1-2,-,ASSLADSSYGYT